The 21 T cell receptor beta chains presented below share a single source sample, sequenced in a study of T cell repertoires in aging, cancer and after chemotherapy. Peripheral blood genomic DNA, not sorted cells or RNA, was the template. TRB rearrangements spanning V, D and J were amplified using mixed TRB-A/B primers. Each CDR3 protein gets one entry after TCRdb re-called the multiplex PCR reads with MiXCR. The data contain 4,500 to 6,000 distinct CDR3 sequences, under 50% of them singletons. Specimen: blood. The receptors originated from a human donor with a blood cancer.

The chain combines TRBV6-1 with TRBJ1-5; the D is unclear. CDR3 length equals 13 residues. Germline-derived CDR1 and CDR2 are MNHNS and SASEGT. Deletions cut 5 bases from V and 3 bases from J, with 8 bases between. CDR3 bases: TGTGCCAGCAGTCCAGAACACAATCAGCCCCAGCATTTT. This translates into CASSPEHNQPQHF.

CDR3 sequence: CSVGQGASGELFF. The CDR3 DNA reads as TGCAGCGTAGGACAGGGTGCGAGCGGGGAGCTGTTTTTT. V is TRBV29-1 and J is TRBJ2-2; 8 positions agree with TRBD1. V shed 6 bases, J shed 7 bases, and the junction held 7 bases outside the gene matches. Germline values: CDR1 SQVTM, CDR2 ANQGSEA. The CDR3 is made up of 13 amino acids.

The chain carries TRBV12-3 or TRBV12-4 and TRBJ1-3; 9 bases are a match to TRBD1. This CDR3 spans 17 amino acids. V dropped 4 bases and J dropped 0; count of bases not matched to a gene: 7. The CDR3 DNA follows: TGTGCCAGCAGTTCTTACCCGGGACAGGGCTCTGGAAACACCATATATTTT. Encoded protein: CASSSYPGQGSGNTIYF.

V gene TRBV6-5 combines with J gene TRBJ1-2; D is perhaps TRBD1 (6 bases). The CDR3 totals 13 residues. V lost 10 bases and J 5 bases, leaving 17 bases between the germline ends. Per the germline V gene, CDR1 is MNHEY and CDR2 is SVGAGI. The CDR3 is CAIRRGDGYGYTF. DNA of the CDR3: TGTGCCATCAGGAGGGGGGATGGGTATGGCTACACCTTC.

The chain carries TRBV28 and TRBJ1-2, with 7 bases aligning to TRBD1. Trimming took 4 bases from V and 6 from J; bases not matched to a gene: 5. Germline CDR1 reads MDHEN; CDR2 reads SYDVKM. The CDR3 is 13 amino acids. The CDR3 nucleotides read TGTGCCAGCAGTTCGACAGGGAATCATGGCTACACCTTC. Protein sequence: CASSSTGNHGYTF.

This chain links TRBV30 with TRBJ1-1; D may be TRBD1 (5 bases). This CDR3 contains 13 residues. CDR1 GTSNPN and CDR2 SVGIG come from the germline V gene (reference sequence). The germline V and J ends were trimmed by 2 bases and 6 bases, with 13 bases remaining between them. The CDR3 nucleotides are TGTGCCTGGAGTATTAGTGCACAGGCTGAAGCTTTCTTT. This encodes CAWSISAQAEAFF.

Relative to its sample, this clonotype is medium-sized. V and J are TRBV20-1 and TRBJ2-1; D remains ambiguous. The CDR3 has 12 residues. The V end lost 4 bases, the J end lost 6 bases, and 10 bases lay between the germline ends. The V gene's germline CDR1 is DFQATT and CDR2 SNEGSKA (reference sequence). CDR3 residues: CSATEPINEQFF. In DNA form, the CDR3 reads TGCAGTGCTACCGAACCGATCAATGAGCAGTTCTTC.

This clonotype was observed a handful of times. The J gene is TRBJ2-2, the V gene TRBV12-3 or TRBV12-4; 8 bases match TRBD1. Trimming cost V 3 bases and J 5 bases; bases outside gene matches: 2. There are 14 residues in the CDR3. CDR3 coding DNA: TGTGCCAGCAGTTTGGACAGGGAAACCGGGGAGCTGTTTTTT. This sequence encodes CASSLDRETGELFF.

The V and J genes are TRBV6-5 and TRBJ1-6; 9 nucleotides agree with TRBD1. Per the germline V gene, CDR1 is MNHEY and CDR2 is SVGAGI. V was clipped by 1 base and J by 6 bases; unmatched bases: 4. CDR3 length equals 16 residues. CDR3 sequence reads: CASSYFGQGRNSPLHF. In nucleotides, the CDR3 is TGTGCCAGCAGTTACTTTGGACAGGGGCGTAATTCACCCCTCCACTTT.

This clonotype came up a few times. CDR3 sequence: CASRTHPRAGGRGTQYF. CDR3 nucleotide sequence: TGTGCCAGCAGAACCCACCCGAGGGCGGGGGGGCGAGGTACGCAGTATTTT. V and J are TRBV6-5 and TRBJ2-3; 9 nucleotides agree with TRBD2. The CDR3 has 17 residues. Germline CDR1 reads MNHEY; CDR2 reads SVGAGI. V was pared by 6 bases and J by 8 bases, with 18 bases of the junction left unmatched.

V gene TRBV5-4 combines with J gene TRBJ1-6; 9 positions match TRBD1. V gave up 4 bases and J gave up 9 bases; unmatched junction bases: 5. CDR1 is SGHNT and CDR2 is YYREEE in the germline V gene (reference sequence). The CDR3 is 14 amino acids. The CDR3 nucleotides read TGTGCCAGCAGCGTCAGGGGACAGGGTTCACCCCTCCACTTT. Translated: CASSVRGQGSPLHF.

The V and J genes are TRBV6-5 and TRBJ1-6; no clear D gene. The CDR3 runs 16 residues. The germline CDR1 and CDR2 sequences are MNHEY and SVGAGI. V dropped 2 bases and J dropped 14 bases, with 22 bases sitting between them. The DNA of the CDR3 is TGTGCCAGCAGTTACACCCTACCAACTCCACTGATGGCCCTCCACTTT. Amino acid sequence: CASSYTLPTPLMALHF.

The chain combines TRBV7-6 with TRBJ1-5; D perhaps matches TRBD1 (5 bases). V shed 5 bases and J shed 9 bases, with 20 bases lying between them. The length of the CDR3 is 15 residues. The germline gives CDR1 SGHVS, CDR2 FNYEAQ. The CDR3 DNA reads as TGTGCCAGCAGCCCAAGTGGGACTCAGTTAGTGCCCCAGCATTTT. It yields the protein CASSPSGTQLVPQHF.

The gene calls are TRBV24-1 and TRBJ2-1, with D possibly TRBD2 on 6 matching bases. This CDR3 comprises 14 residues. Per the germline V gene, CDR1 is KGHDR and CDR2 is SFDVKD. The ends were cut back, 2 bases at V and 8 bases at J, with 12 bases in the middle. The CDR3 region has the DNA TGTGCCACCAGTGATTCCGGGACTGGCCATGAGCAGTTCTTC. Protein sequence: CATSDSGTGHEQFF.

This chain uses TRBV6-5 with TRBJ2-7, with D possibly TRBD2 on 6 matching bases. The CDR3 spans 12 residues. V lost 10 bases, J lost 9 bases, and 19 bases lay in between. The germline V gene encodes CDR1 MNHEY and CDR2 SVGAGI. Here the CDR3 reads CAIRESGHRQYF. CDR3 nucleotide sequence: TGTGCCATCCGGGAGTCGGGTCATCGGCAGTACTTC.

This clonotype is judged medium-sized. The V and J genes are TRBV6-1 and TRBJ2-3, with TRBD2 matching 7 bases. The CDR3 has 16 residues. Unmatched junction bases numbered 15, after V lost 11 bases and J lost 1 base. Germline V gene data show CDR1 as MNHNS and CDR2 as SASEGT. CDR3 DNA: TGTGCCGGCCAACAGAGGGAGGGACTGCGCACAGATACGCAGTATTTT. Its translation is CAGQQREGLRTDTQYF.

The rearrangement links TRBV10-3 to TRBJ1-6; the D gene is possibly TRBD1 (6 bases). V lost 0 bases, J lost 2 bases, and 11 bases lay in between. This CDR3 is built from 17 residues. Germline V gene sequence: CDR1 ENHRY, CDR2 SYGVKD. The chain's CDR3 is CAISESWQGTYNSPLHF. In DNA form, the CDR3 reads TGTGCCATCAGTGAGTCGTGGCAGGGGACCTATAATTCACCCCTCCACTTT.

The chain links TRBV6-5 to TRBJ2-7; no clear D gene. CDR1 is MNHEY and CDR2 is SVGAGI in the germline V gene. The CDR3 contains 14 residues. Trimming removed 5 bases from V and 3 bases from J, with 14 bases in between. In DNA form, the CDR3 reads TGTGCCAGCAGTGAATTAGGGTCCAACTACGAGCAGTACGTC. This translates into CASSELGSNYEQYV.

The rearrangement joins TRBV12-3 or TRBV12-4 to TRBJ2-2; a weak D match, TRBD2 (7 bases). The germline V and J ends were trimmed by 11 bases and 4 bases, with 17 bases remaining between them. This CDR3 has 14 amino acids. CDR3 region: CACERGGPTGELFF. As DNA, the CDR3 is TGTGCCTGCGAGAGGGGGGGGCCCACCGGGGAGCTGTTTTTT.

The J gene is TRBJ2-5, the V gene TRBV14, with TRBD1 matching over 7 bases. The CDR3 length is 15 residues. The germline V gene encodes CDR1 SGHDN and CDR2 FVKESK. V was clipped by 0 bases and J by 5 bases; unmatched bases: 6. CDR3 nucleotides: TGTGCCAGCAGCCAAGACAGGGGGTTTAGGGAGACCCAGTACTTC. It encodes CASSQDRGFRETQYF.

This clonotype counts as medium-sized. V is TRBV29-1 and J is TRBJ2-7; D gene unclear. V was cut by 1 base and J by 0 bases, with 7 bases left in between. Germline lookup yields CDR1 SQVTM and CDR2 ANQGSEA. CDR3 length: 13 amino acids. As DNA, the CDR3 is TGCAGCGTTGAAGGGCCGTTCTCCTACGAGCAGTACTTC. This sequence encodes CSVEGPFSYEQYF.